This TCR beta chain was recorded in a study of T-cell reconstitution after alpha-beta-depleted transplantation in children. The TCRbeta library incorporated unique molecular identifiers. In TCRdb, the PCR reads were re-called with MiXCR into one record per CDR3 protein. The sample consists of a few hundred thousand distinct CDR3 sequences, about 9.3% of them appearing once. The CDR3 covers 14 residues. V gave up 4 bases and J gave up 6 bases, with 14 bases separating them. The germline gives CDR1 ENHRY, CDR2 SYGVKD. In this sample, this clonotype turned up many times. The starting material was PBMCs from the stem cell graft donor, obtained from the stem cell graft. V and J are TRBV10-3 and TRBJ2-3; D gene unclear. This clonotype was obtained from a human donor who donated a stem cell graft to a child with acute lymphoblastic leukemia. Here the CDR3 DNA reads TGTGCCATCAGTGCCCGCTCGACGGGCGATACGCAGTATTTT. Translated: CAISARSTGDTQYF.